The 23 T cell receptor beta chains below come from one sample, sequenced in a study of T cell repertoires in cytomegalovirus infection. Which antigens these TCRs recognize remains unknown. TCRdb itself ran the reads through MiXCR, one entry per CDR3 protein. The sample yields some 560,000 distinct CDR3 sequences, almost 40% seen once. The sample in question was cultured PBMCs, obtained from culture after CMV antigen stimulation. These receptors were obtained from a human donor in good health (CMV status not recorded). Some clones in this sample may be carry-over from other donors' samples.

This sequence joins TRBV6-1 and TRBJ1-1; D not certain. There are 16 residues in the CDR3. CDR1 MNHNS and CDR2 SASEGT come from the germline V gene. V dropped 5 bases and J dropped 4 bases, with 20 bases sitting between them. The CDR3 DNA is TGTGCCAGCAGTCCAAACAGCGGTGGGCCGGGCACTGAAGCTTTCTTT. Its protein product is CASSPNSGGPGTEAFF.

The genes are TRBV20-1 and TRBJ1-5; D not certain. Germline loops: CDR1 DFQATT, CDR2 SNEGSKA (reference sequence). CDR3 length: 13 amino acids. V gave up 1 base and J gave up 0 bases, with 4 bases separating them. CDR3: CSARGYSNQPQHF. DNA for the CDR3: TGCAGTGCTAGAGGGTATAGCAATCAGCCCCAGCATTTT.

The gene calls are TRBV6-1 and TRBJ1-2; 7 nucleotides agree with TRBD1. CDR1 is MNHNS, CDR2 SASEGT, per germline. V trimming: 4 bases; J trimming: 6 bases; junction bases outside the gene matches: 8. CDR3 length: 14 residues. CDR3 nucleotide sequence: TGTGCCAGCAGTGTCCGGACAGGCTTGGATGGCTACACCTTC. Encoded protein: CASSVRTGLDGYTF.

The rearrangement links TRBV19 to TRBJ2-3; 7 bases agree with TRBD2. The junction had 8 bases not matched to a gene; V was cut back by 7 bases and J by 1 base. The CDR3 has 15 amino acids. Germline V gene lookup returns CDR1 LNHDA and CDR2 SQIVND (reference sequence). CDR3 region: CASTLTSEGTDTQYF. The CDR3 bases are TGTGCCAGTACCCTTACTAGCGAAGGCACAGATACGCAGTATTTT.

This clonotype was seen more than once but under ten times. The V and J genes are TRBV10-3 and TRBJ2-3, with D possibly called TRBD1 or TRBD2 (5 bases each). Germline V gene lookup returns CDR1 ENHRY and CDR2 SYGVKD. This CDR3 is 15 amino acids long. Trimming removed 8 bases from V and 2 bases from J, with 17 bases in between. CDR3: CAIRGSGRATDTQYF. CDR3 bases: TGTGCCATCCGGGGTTCGGGCAGGGCCACAGATACGCAGTATTTT.

The table lists this clonotype with a few counts. The rearrangement uses TRBV7-2 and TRBJ2-1, with TRBD2 as a possible D gene (6 bases). Germline V gives CDR1 SGHTA, CDR2 FQGNSA. Trimming removed 4 bases from V and 3 bases from J, with 16 bases in between. The CDR3 runs to 16 residues. The CDR3 is CASSSGRGSLYNEQFF. CDR3 nucleotide sequence: TGTGCCAGCAGCTCAGGTCGGGGGAGCCTCTACAATGAGCAGTTCTTC.

V is TRBV15 and J is TRBJ2-5; the D gene is possibly TRBD1 (6 bases). V lost 1 base to trimming and J lost 3 bases, with 9 bases between them. In germline, CDR1 is LNHNV, CDR2 YYDKDF (reference sequence). The CDR3 has 14 amino acids. The CDR3 nucleotides read TGTGCCACCAGCAGAGGGGGGCGTGAAGAGACCCAGTACTTC. Amino acid sequence: CATSRGGREETQYF.

This clonotype was seen only a few times. J is TRBJ1-5 and V is TRBV6-5; the match to TRBD1 covers 10 bases. The CDR3 contains 17 residues. The germline gives CDR1 MNHEY, CDR2 SVGAGI. Trimming cost V 8 bases and J 2 bases; bases outside gene matches: 12. CDR3 nucleotides: TGTGCCAGCCCCCCCCCGACAGGGGGCAAGGGCAATCAGCCCCAGCATTTT. Translated, it gives CASPPPTGGKGNQPQHF.

The chain joins TRBV20-1 to TRBJ1-3; perhaps TRBD1 as D (5 bases). V was pared by 6 bases and J by 0 bases, with 12 bases between. Germline V gene lookup returns CDR1 DFQATT and CDR2 SNEGSKA (reference sequence). The CDR3 sequence is 14 residues long. The CDR3 region is CSALLGGSGNTIYF. In DNA form, the CDR3 reads TGCAGTGCCCTGCTGGGGGGCTCTGGAAACACCATATATTTT.

This clonotype was recorded once. This chain connects TRBV5-1 to TRBJ1-1, with no clear D. The germline V and J ends were trimmed by 4 bases and 0 bases, with 7 bases remaining between them. Germline-derived CDR1 and CDR2 are SGHRS and YFSETQ. The length of the CDR3 is 13 residues. CDR3 nucleotide sequence: TGCGCCAGCAGCCGGTACATGAACACTGAAGCTTTCTTT. Protein sequence: CASSRYMNTEAFF.

This sequence joins TRBV12-3 or TRBV12-4 and TRBJ2-1; TRBD2 matches at 8 bases. CDR3 length equals 16 residues. V shed 4 bases and J 9 bases; nucleotides not matched to a gene: 14. The CDR3 nucleotides read TGTGCCAGCAGTTCCCCGGGACTAGGTGAGAGGAGTGAGCAGTTCTTC. This gives the protein CASSSPGLGERSEQFF.

The chain has TRBV18 and TRBJ2-1, with 8 nucleotides matching TRBD1. Per germline, CDR1 KGHSH and CDR2 LQKENI. The CDR3 runs 14 residues. Germline trimming cut 4 bases from V and 4 bases from J; bases unmatched to any gene: 3. The CDR3 sequence: CASSRRDRYNEQFF. The CDR3 DNA sequence: TGTGCCAGCTCACGCCGGGACAGGTACAATGAGCAGTTCTTC.

This clonotype was detected a few times. The chain couples TRBV20-1 to TRBJ2-2; D might be TRBD2 (6 bases). CDR3 length equals 15 residues. Trimming pared 3 bases from V and 0 bases from J, leaving 11 bases between. CDR1 and CDR2 (germline): DFQATT, SNEGSKA (reference sequence). The DNA of the CDR3 is TGCAGTGCTAGCCCGGGGGTGGCGAACACCGGGGAGCTGTTTTTT. The encoded protein is CSASPGVANTGELFF.

The V and J genes are TRBV6-2 or TRBV6-3 and TRBJ1-1, with TRBD1 identical over 8 bases. This CDR3 contains 14 residues. The germline gives CDR1 MNHEY, CDR2 SVGEGT. With V trimmed by 9 bases and J by 1 base, 7 bases remained unmatched. CDR3 loop: CASGSGTGNTEAFF. CDR3 in DNA: TGTGCCAGTGGTTCCGGGACAGGGAACACTGAAGCTTTCTTT.

The chain carries TRBV5-1 and TRBJ2-5; tentative D call: TRBD2 (7 bases). Trimming cost V 0 bases and J 7 bases, with 16 bases left between them. The CDR3 sequence is 15 residues long. Per germline, CDR1 SGHRS and CDR2 YFSETQ. CDR3 region: CASSLVGGPQTTQYF. CDR3 bases: TGCGCCAGCAGCTTGGTGGGGGGGCCTCAAACGACCCAGTACTTC.

There are a few counts of this clonotype. The chain has TRBV7-9 and TRBJ2-3; TRBD1 matches 7 bases. The V gene's germline CDR1 is SEHNR and CDR2 FQNEAQ (reference sequence). The CDR3 sequence is 15 residues long. The junction had 6 bases not matched to a gene; V was cut back by 5 bases and J by 1 base. The CDR3 sequence: CASSPTGQGTDTQYF. The CDR3 coding sequence is TGTGCCAGCAGCCCGACAGGGCAGGGCACAGATACGCAGTATTTT.

The table lists this clonotype with a few counts. The J gene is TRBJ2-7, the V gene TRBV7-2; the D is unclear. V lost 4 bases and J lost 4, with 8 bases in between. This CDR3 is 12 amino acids long. Per germline, CDR1 SGHTA and CDR2 FQGNSA. The DNA for the CDR3 is TGTGCCAGCAGCTACTCGCTGTACGAGCAGTACTTC. It encodes CASSYSLYEQYF. The whole variable domain, remainder taken from reference TRBV7-2 and TRBJ2-7, is GAGVSQSPSNKVTEKGKDVELRCDPISGHTALYWYRQSLGQGLEFLIYFQGNSAPDKSGLPSDRFSAERTGGSVSTLTIQRTQQEDSAVYLCASSYSLYEQYFGPGTRLTVT.

This clonotype was found a few times. The J gene is TRBJ2-1, the V gene TRBV2, with 14 bases that match TRBD2. The V segment lost 7 bases and the J segment 8 bases; nucleotides outside the gene matches: 4. The length of the CDR3 is 14 residues. The germline gives CDR1 SNHLY, CDR2 FYNNEI. CDR3 coding DNA: TGTGCCAGCACGACTAGCGGGAGGGACTATGAGCAGTTCTTC. It translates to CASTTSGRDYEQFF.

This clonotype was detected only a few times. The chain combines TRBV7-2 with TRBJ2-5, with 7 bases that match TRBD1. Per the germline V gene, CDR1 is SGHTA and CDR2 is FQGNSA. V dropped 3 bases and J dropped 5; count of bases not matched to a gene: 9. The CDR3 extends over 15 amino acids. As DNA, the CDR3 is TGTGCCAGCAGCTTTAACAGGGGTATTGGTGAGACCCAGTACTTC. Protein product: CASSFNRGIGETQYF.

The rearrangement joins TRBV5-1 to TRBJ2-1; 11 bases line up with TRBD2. This CDR3 has 16 amino acids. V lost 3 bases to trimming and J lost 5 bases; unmatched junction nucleotides: 7. Germline V lookup: CDR1 SGHRS, CDR2 YFSETQ. In nucleotides, the CDR3 is TGCGCCAGCAGCTCTAGCGGGGGGCCCTGGGACAATGAGCAGTTCTTC. Its translation: CASSSSGGPWDNEQFF.

This clonotype has just a few counts. The rearrangement uses TRBV11-2 and TRBJ2-1; 8 bases line up with TRBD2. V shed 7 bases, J shed 6 bases, and the junction held 17 bases outside the gene matches. This CDR3 region has 17 residues. Germline-derived CDR1 and CDR2 are SGHAT and FQNNGV. The DNA for the CDR3 is TGTGCCAGCACCCCGATGGGGGGGACTAGTCCCCCCAATGAGCAGTTCTTC. Translation: CASTPMGGTSPPNEQFF.

The gene calls are TRBV29-1 and TRBJ2-7; D is unclear. Trimming removed 4 bases at V and 2 bases at J, with 15 bases between. The V gene's germline CDR1 is SQVTM and CDR2 ANQGSEA. This CDR3 comprises 14 residues. The CDR3, as DNA: TGCAGCGTTGTGCGGCAGGTCGTAGCCTACGAGCAGTACTTC. Protein: CSVVRQVVAYEQYF.

CDR3 region: CASSLGQRGNEQFF. CDR3 coding DNA: TGTGCCAGCAGCTTAGGACAGCGGGGGAATGAGCAGTTCTTC. This rearrangement joins TRBV7-6 to TRBJ2-1, with 8 bases lining up with TRBD2. Trimming cost V 1 base and J 7 bases; bases outside gene matches: 3. Germline-derived CDR1 and CDR2 are SGHVS and FNYEAQ. The CDR3 covers 14 residues.